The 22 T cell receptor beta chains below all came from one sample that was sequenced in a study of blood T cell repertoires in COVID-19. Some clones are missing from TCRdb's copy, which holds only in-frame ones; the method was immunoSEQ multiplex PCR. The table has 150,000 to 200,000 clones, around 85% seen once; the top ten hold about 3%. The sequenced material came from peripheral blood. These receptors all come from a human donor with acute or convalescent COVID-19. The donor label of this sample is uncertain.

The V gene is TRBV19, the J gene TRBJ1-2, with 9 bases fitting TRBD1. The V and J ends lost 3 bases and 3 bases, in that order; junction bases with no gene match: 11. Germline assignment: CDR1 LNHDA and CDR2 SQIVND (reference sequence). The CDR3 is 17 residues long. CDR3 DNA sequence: TGTGCCAGTAGTATGCCGGGACAGGGTTTTTGGGACTATGGCTACACCTTC. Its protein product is CASSMPGQGFWDYGYTF.

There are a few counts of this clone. The CDR3 here is CASSLKEGIGEKLFF. The CDR3 DNA follows: TGTGCCAGCAGCTTGAAGGAGGGGATAGGGGAAAAACTGTTTTTT. J is TRBJ1-4 and V is TRBV5-6; possibly TRBD1 for D (5 bases). This CDR3 is 15 amino acids long. V dropped 1 base and J dropped 8 bases, with 15 bases sitting between them. Germline CDR1 is SGHDT and CDR2 is YYEEEE.

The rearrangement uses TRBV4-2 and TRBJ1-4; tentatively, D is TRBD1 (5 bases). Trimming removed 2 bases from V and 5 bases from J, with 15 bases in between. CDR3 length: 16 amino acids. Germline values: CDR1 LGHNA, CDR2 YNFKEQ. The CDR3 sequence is CASSQSVRQRNEKLFF. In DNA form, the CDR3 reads TGTGCCAGCAGCCAATCCGTTCGACAGAGGAATGAAAAACTGTTTTTT.

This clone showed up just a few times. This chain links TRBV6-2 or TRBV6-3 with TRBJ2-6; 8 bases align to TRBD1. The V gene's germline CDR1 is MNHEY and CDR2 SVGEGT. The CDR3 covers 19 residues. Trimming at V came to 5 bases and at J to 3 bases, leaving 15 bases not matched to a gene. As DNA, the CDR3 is TGTGCCAGCAGTCAACCAGGGGGCGCACGGTCTTTTGGGGCCAACGTCCTGACTTTC. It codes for CASSQPGGARSFGANVLTF.

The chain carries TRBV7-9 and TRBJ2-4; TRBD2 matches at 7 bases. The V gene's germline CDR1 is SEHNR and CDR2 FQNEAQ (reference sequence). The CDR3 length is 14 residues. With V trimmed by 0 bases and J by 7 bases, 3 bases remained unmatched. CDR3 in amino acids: CASSLADGGNIQYF. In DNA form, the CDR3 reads TGTGCCAGCAGCTTAGCGGACGGGGGGAACATTCAGTACTTC.

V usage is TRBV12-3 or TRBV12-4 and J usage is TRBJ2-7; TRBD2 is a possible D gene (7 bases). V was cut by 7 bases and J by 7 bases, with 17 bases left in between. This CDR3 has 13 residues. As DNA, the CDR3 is TGTGCCAGCACCCAGGCGGGGGCGGGGGAGCAGTACTTC. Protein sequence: CASTQAGAGEQYF.

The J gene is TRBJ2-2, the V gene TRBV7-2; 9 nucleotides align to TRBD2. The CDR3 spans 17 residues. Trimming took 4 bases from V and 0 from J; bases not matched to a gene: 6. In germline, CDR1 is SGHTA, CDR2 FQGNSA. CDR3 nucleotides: TGTGCCAGCAGCTATCCGGGACTAGCTACGAACACCGGGGAGCTGTTTTTT. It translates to CASSYPGLATNTGELFF.

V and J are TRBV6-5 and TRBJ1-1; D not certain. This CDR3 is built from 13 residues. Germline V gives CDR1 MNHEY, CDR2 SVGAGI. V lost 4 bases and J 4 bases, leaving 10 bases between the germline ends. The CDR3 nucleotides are TGTGCCAGCAGTTCAAGGGCGGGCACTGAAGCTTTCTTT. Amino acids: CASSSRAGTEAFF.

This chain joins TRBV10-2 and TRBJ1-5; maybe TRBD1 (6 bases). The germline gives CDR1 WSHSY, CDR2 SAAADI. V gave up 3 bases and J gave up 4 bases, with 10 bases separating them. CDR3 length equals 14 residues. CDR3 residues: CASSDRGANQPQHF. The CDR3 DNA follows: TGCGCCAGCAGTGACAGGGGAGCGAATCAGCCCCAGCATTTT.

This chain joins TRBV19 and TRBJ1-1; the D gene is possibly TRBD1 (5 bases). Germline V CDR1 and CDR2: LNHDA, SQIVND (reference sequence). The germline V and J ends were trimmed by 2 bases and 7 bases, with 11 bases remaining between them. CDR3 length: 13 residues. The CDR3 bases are TGTGCCAGTAGTATAAGGGGTAGGGTTGAAGCTTTCTTT. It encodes CASSIRGRVEAFF.

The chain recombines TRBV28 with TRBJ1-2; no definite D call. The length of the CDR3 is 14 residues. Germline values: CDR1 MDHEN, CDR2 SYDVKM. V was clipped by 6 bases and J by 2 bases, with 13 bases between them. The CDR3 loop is CASSPGVQNYGYTF. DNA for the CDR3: TGTGCCAGCAGCCCCGGGGTACAGAACTATGGCTACACCTTC.

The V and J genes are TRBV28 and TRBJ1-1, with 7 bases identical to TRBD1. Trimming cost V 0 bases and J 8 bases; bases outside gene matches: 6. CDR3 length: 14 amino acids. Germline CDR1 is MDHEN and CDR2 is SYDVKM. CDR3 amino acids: CASSLWGVQGEAFF. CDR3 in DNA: TGTGCCAGCAGTTTATGGGGGGTACAGGGGGAAGCTTTCTTT.

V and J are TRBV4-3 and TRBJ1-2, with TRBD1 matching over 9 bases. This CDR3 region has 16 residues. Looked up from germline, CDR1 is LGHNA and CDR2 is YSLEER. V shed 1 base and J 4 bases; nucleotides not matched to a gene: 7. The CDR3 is CASSQGGQGGSYGYTF. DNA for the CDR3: TGCGCCAGCAGCCAAGGGGGACAGGGAGGGAGCTATGGCTACACCTTC.

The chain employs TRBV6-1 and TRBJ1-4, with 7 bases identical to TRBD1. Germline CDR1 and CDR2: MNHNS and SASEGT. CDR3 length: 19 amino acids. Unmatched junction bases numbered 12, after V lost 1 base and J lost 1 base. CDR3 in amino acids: CASSEGTGRVQITNEKLFF. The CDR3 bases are TGTGCCAGCAGTGAAGGGACAGGTCGGGTTCAGATAACTAATGAAAAACTGTTTTTT.

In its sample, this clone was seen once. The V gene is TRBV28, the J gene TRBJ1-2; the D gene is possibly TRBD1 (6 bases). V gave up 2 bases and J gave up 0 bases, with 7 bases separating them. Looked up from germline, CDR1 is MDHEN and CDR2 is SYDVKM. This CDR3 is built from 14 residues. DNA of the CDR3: TGTGCCAGCAGTTTAACAGGGACTAACTATGGCTACACCTTC. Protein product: CASSLTGTNYGYTF.

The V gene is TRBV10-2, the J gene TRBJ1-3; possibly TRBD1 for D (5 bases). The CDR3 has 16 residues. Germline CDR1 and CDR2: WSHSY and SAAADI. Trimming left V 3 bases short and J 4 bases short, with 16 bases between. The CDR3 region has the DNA TGCGCCAGCAGTGAAGGACCCGGGGGATCAGGAAACACCATATATTTT. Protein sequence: CASSEGPGGSGNTIYF.

CDR3 nucleotide sequence: TGTGCCAGCAGCCCCGGAGGACAGGGTTCGACTGCCACCGGGGAGCTGTTTTTT. It specifies CASSPGGQGSTATGELFF. The rearrangement uses TRBV5-5 and TRBJ2-2; 8 positions match TRBD1. Germline V CDR1 and CDR2: SGHKS, YYEKEE (reference sequence). Trimming at V came to 4 bases and at J to 4 bases, leaving 15 bases not matched to a gene. CDR3 length: 18 residues.

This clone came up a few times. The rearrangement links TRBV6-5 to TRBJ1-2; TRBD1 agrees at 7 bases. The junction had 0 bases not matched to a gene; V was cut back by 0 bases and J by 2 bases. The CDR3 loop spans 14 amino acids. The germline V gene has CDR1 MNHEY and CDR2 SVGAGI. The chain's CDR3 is CASSYSRGNYGYTF. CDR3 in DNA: TGTGCCAGCAGTTACTCCAGGGGGAACTATGGCTACACCTTC.

CDR3 amino acids: CASSLGSGDTGELFF. The CDR3 bases are TGTGCCAGCAGCTTAGGGTCGGGGGACACCGGGGAGCTGTTTTTT. V usage is TRBV7-9 and J usage is TRBJ2-2; D possibly corresponds to TRBD2 (6 bases). The germline CDR1 and CDR2 sequences are SEHNR and FQNEAQ (reference sequence). Deletions cut 1 base from V and 3 bases from J, with 9 bases between. There are 15 residues in the CDR3. Variable domain in full (rest from reference TRBV7-9 and TRBJ2-2): DTGVSQNPRHKITKRGQNVTFRCDPISEHNRLYWYRQTLGQGPEFLTYFQNEAQLEKSRLLSDRFSAERPKGSFSTLEIQRTEQGDSAMYLCASSLGSGDTGELFFGEGSRLTVL.

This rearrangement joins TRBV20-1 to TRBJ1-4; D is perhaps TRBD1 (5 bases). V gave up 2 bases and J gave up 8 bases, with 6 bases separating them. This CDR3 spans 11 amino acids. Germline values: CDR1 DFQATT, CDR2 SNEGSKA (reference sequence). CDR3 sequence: CSARQGEKLFF. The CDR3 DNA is TGCAGTGCTAGACAGGGCGAAAAACTGTTTTTT.

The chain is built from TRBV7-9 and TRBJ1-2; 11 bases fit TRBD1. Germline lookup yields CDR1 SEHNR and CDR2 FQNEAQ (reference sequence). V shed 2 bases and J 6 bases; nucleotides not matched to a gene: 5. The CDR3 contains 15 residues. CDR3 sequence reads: CASSLSGGQGDGYTF. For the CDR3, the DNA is TGTGCCAGCAGCTTATCTGGGGGACAGGGGGATGGCTACACCTTC.

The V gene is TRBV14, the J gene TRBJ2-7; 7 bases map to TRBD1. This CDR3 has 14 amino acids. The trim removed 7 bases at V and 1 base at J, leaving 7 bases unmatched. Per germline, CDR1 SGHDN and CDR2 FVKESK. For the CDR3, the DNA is TGTGCCAGCAACGCCGGGACAGATTCCTACGAGCAGTACTTC. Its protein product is CASNAGTDSYEQYF.